These 6 T cell receptor beta chains were all obtained from the same sample, sequenced in a study of cytomegalovirus exposure and HLA in healthy donors. The data were produced by immunoSEQ multiplex PCR, yet TCRdb's version contains in-frame clones alone and is incomplete. This sample carries 150,000 to 200,000 clones, approximately 87% of them seen once, and the ten largest clones take roughly 5.7%. The sequenced material came from PBMCs. The receptors were gathered from a woman aged 25-40 years in good health and CMV-seronegative.

The chain has TRBV5-1 and TRBJ1-3; D is undetermined. This CDR3 has 15 amino acids. Germline V gives CDR1 SGHRS, CDR2 YFSETQ. Trimming removed 4 bases at V and 4 bases at J, with 15 bases between. CDR3 sequence: CASSGQSVKGNTIYF. CDR3 in DNA: TGCGCCAGCAGCGGTCAGTCTGTGAAAGGAAACACCATATATTTT.

The chain uses TRBV6-1 and TRBJ1-5; D is ambiguous. This CDR3 has 12 amino acids. V lost 2 bases, J lost 4 bases, and 3 bases lay in between. The germline V gene has CDR1 MNHNS and CDR2 SASEGT. CDR3 residues: CASSERNQPQHF. Here the CDR3 DNA reads TGTGCCAGCAGTGAAAGAAATCAGCCCCAGCATTTT.

In its sample, this clone was seen once. The J gene is TRBJ1-1, the V gene TRBV4-3, with D uncertain. The CDR3 is 14 residues long. V dropped 1 base and J dropped 4 bases, with 10 bases sitting between them. Looked up from germline, CDR1 is LGHNA and CDR2 is YSLEER. The CDR3 protein is CASSQARRGTEAFF. CDR3 in DNA: TGCGCCAGCAGCCAAGCCAGGCGAGGCACTGAAGCTTTCTTT.

The genes are TRBV5-1 and TRBJ2-7; tentative D call: TRBD1 (5 bases). V gave up 0 bases and J gave up 2 bases, with 6 bases separating them. Per germline, CDR1 SGHRS and CDR2 YFSETQ. The CDR3 is 13 amino acids. The CDR3 reads CASSLEQAYEQYF. The CDR3 nucleotides read TGCGCCAGCAGCTTGGAACAGGCCTACGAGCAGTACTTC.

Concerning this clone itself: At one end the junction does not follow the germline gene, possibly because of a read error. This chain connects TRBV5-1 to TRBJ2-6, with D possibly being TRBD1 or TRBD2 (6 bases each). Germline values: CDR1 SGHRS, CDR2 YFSETQ. The CDR3 totals 18 residues. The CDR3 DNA follows: TGCGCCAGCAGGACCGAGCGGAGGGACACCCCTGGAGCCAACGTCCTGACTTTC. This gives the protein CASRTERRDTPGANVLTF. Full variable domain (rest looked up from reference TRBV5-1 and TRBJ2-6): KAGVTQTPRYLIKTRGQQVTLSCSPISGHRSVSWYQQTPGQGLQFLFEYFSETQRNKGNFPGRFSGRQFSNSRSEMNVSTLELGDSALYLCASRTERRDTPGANVLTFGAGSRLTVL.

The chain couples TRBV7-6 to TRBJ2-7; D gene ambiguous. This CDR3 is 13 amino acids long. The germline V gene has CDR1 SGHVS and CDR2 FNYEAQ. Trimming took 1 base from V and 3 from J, leaving 7 bases between them. The DNA of the CDR3 is TGTGCCAGCAGCTTAGGGAAGAGCTACGAGCAGTACTTC. Its translation is CASSLGKSYEQYF.